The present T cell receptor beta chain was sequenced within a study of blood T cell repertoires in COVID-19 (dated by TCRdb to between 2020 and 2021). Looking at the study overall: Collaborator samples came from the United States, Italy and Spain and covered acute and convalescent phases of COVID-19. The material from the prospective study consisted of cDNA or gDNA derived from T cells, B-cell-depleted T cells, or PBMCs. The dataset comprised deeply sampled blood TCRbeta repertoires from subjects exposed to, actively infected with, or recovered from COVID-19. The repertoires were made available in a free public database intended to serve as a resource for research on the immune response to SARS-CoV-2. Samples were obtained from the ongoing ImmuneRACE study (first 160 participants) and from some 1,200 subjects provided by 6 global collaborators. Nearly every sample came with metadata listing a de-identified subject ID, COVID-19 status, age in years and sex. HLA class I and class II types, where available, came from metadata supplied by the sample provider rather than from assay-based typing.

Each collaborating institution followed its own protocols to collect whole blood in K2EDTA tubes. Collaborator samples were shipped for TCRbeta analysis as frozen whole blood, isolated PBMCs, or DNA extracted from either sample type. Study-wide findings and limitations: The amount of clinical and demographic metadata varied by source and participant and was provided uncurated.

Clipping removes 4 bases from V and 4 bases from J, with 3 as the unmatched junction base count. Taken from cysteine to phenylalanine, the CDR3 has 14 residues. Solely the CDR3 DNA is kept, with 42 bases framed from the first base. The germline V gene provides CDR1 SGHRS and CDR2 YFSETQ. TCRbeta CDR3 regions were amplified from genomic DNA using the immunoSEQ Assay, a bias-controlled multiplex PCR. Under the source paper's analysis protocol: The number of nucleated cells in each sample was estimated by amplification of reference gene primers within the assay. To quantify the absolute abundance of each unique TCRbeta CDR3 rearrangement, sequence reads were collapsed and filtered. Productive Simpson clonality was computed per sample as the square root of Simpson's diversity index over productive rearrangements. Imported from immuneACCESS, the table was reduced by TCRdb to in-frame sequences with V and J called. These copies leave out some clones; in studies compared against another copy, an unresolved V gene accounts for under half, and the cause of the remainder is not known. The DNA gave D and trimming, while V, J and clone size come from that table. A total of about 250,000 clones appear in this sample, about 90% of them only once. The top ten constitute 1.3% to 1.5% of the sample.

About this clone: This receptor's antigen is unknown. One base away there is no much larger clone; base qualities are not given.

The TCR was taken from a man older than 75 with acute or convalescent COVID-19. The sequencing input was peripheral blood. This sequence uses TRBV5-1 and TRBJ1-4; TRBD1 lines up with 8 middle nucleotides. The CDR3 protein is CASSPGQVNEKLFF. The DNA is TGCGCCAGCAGCCCGGGACAGGTTAATGAAAAACTGTTTTTT.